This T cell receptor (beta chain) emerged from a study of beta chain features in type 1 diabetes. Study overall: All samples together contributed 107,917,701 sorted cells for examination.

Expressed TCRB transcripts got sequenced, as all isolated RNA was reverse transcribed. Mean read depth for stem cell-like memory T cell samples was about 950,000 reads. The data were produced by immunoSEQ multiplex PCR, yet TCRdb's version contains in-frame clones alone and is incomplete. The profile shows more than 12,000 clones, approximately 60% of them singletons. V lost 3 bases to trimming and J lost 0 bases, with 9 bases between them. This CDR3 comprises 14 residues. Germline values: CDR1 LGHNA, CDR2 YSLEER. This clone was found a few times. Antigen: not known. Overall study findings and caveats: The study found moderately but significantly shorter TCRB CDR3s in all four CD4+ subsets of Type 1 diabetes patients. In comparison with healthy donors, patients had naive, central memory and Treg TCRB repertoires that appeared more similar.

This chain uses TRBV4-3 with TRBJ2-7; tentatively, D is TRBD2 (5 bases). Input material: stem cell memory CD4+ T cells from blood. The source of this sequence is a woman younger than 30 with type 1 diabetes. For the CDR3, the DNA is TGCGCCAGCAGCCATGCCGCGGGCTCCTACGAGCAGTACTTC. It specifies CASSHAAGSYEQYF.